The 23 T cell receptor beta chains given below trace back to one sample, sequenced in a study of early T cells in non-severe SARS-CoV-2 infection (dated by TCRdb to the early 2020s). Libraries were made using 5' RACE. The reads were generated on a NextSeq 500. TCRdb ran its own pipeline on the public reads, namely fastp trimming at Q25 and MiXCR clone calling, and kept in-frame beta chains. Rows with one shared CDR3 protein collapse into an entry with the most common genes and DNA. The sample table lists 65,000 to 85,000 distinct CDR3 sequences, around 13% of them with a count of one. 5% to 5.5% of the sample comes from the top ten. Specimen: whole blood. These receptors came from an adult who was a healthcare worker with PCR-confirmed SARS-CoV-2 infection or an uninfected control (not recorded which).

This clonotype was counted a few times. One end of the junction fails to match germline, which may point to a read error. The genes are TRBV7-7 and TRBJ2-3; no clear D. There are 13 residues in the CDR3. The germline V gene has CDR1 SSHAT and CDR2 FNYEAQ (reference sequence). CDR3 in DNA: TGTGCTAGCAGCTTGGCCCTTTGGGATACGCAGTATTTT. Encoded protein: CASSLALWDTQYF. Full variable domain (rest looked up from reference TRBV7-7 and TRBJ2-3): GAGVSQSPRYKVTKRGQDVTLRCDPISSHATLYWYQQALGQGPEFLTYFNYEAQPDKSGLPSDRFSAERPEGSISTLTIQRTEQRDSAMYRCASSLALWDTQYFGPGTRLTVL.

This clonotype has a count of ten or more. The chain has TRBV7-2 and TRBJ2-5, with 7 nucleotides matching TRBD1. The CDR3 runs 14 residues. Germline loops: CDR1 SGHTA, CDR2 FQGNSA. J gave up 7 bases and V 6 bases, and 11 bases lay outside the gene matches. The DNA of the CDR3 is TGTGCCAGCAGTTCGTACAGGGGTCCGGGGACCCAGTACTTC. Translation gives CASSSYRGPGTQYF.

This clonotype was recorded a few times. This sequence joins TRBV5-4 and TRBJ2-5, with D unclear. Trimming took off 1 base at V and 0 bases at J, with 4 bases between the two ends. Germline loops: CDR1 SGHNT, CDR2 YYREEE (reference sequence). The CDR3 spans 13 residues. Written as DNA, the CDR3 is TGTGCCAGCAGCTTGTATTACCAAGAGACCCAGTACTTC. Protein: CASSLYYQETQYF.

This clonotype has ten or more counts. This chain connects TRBV5-1 to TRBJ2-1; D unclear. The CDR3 loop spans 14 amino acids. With 0 bases removed from V and 1 base from J, the gap between germline ends came to 5 bases. From germline, CDR1 is SGHRS and CDR2 YFSETQ. In DNA, the CDR3 is TGCGCCAGCAGCTTGGCAGAATCCTACAATGAGCAGTTCTTC. Residues: CASSLAESYNEQFF.

This clonotype was counted many times. J is TRBJ2-1 and V is TRBV9, with unresolved D. There are 8 residues in the CDR3. Germline V CDR1 and CDR2: SGDLS, YYNGEE. Deletions cut 6 bases from V and 16 bases from J, with 8 bases between. DNA of the CDR3: TGTGCCAGCAACCGGTCTTTCTTC. It codes for CASNRSFF.

This clonotype came up many times. V and J are TRBV3-1 and TRBJ2-4; a possible D gene is TRBD1 (5 bases). Trimming took 1 base from V and 4 from J, leaving 5 bases between them. This CDR3 is built from 13 residues. Germline CDR1 and CDR2: LGHDT and YNNKEL (reference sequence). DNA of the CDR3: TGTGCCAGCAGCCAAGGACAGAAAAACATTCAGTACTTC. Translating it yields CASSQGQKNIQYF.

This clonotype has at least ten counts. The CDR3 spells CASSQDKRLASYKETQYF. In nucleotides, the CDR3 is TGTGCCAGCAGCCAAGATAAGCGACTAGCCTCATATAAAGAGACCCAGTACTTC. The chain combines TRBV14 with TRBJ2-5; TRBD2 agrees at 7 bases. Germline CDR1 and CDR2: SGHDN and FVKESK. The CDR3 contains 18 residues. J lost 3 bases, V lost 0 bases, and 13 bases had no gene match.

The chain links TRBV28 to TRBJ1-2; D ambiguous. The length of the CDR3 is 13 residues. V lost 6 bases and J 2 bases, leaving 10 bases between the germline ends. The germline gives CDR1 MDHEN, CDR2 SYDVKM. The CDR3 DNA reads TGTGCCAGCAGCCAGCCACTAAACTATGGCTACACCTTC. Amino acids: CASSQPLNYGYTF.

The V call is TRBV18, the J call TRBJ1-2; 8 bases agree with TRBD1. The CDR3 has 18 residues. Trimming at V came to 2 bases and at J to 1 base, leaving 12 bases not matched to a gene. Germline CDR1 reads KGHSH; CDR2 reads LQKENI. In DNA, the CDR3 is TGTGCCAGCTCACCAATTATTCCTGGGACAGGAAATAACTATGGCTACACCTTC. It is translated as CASSPIIPGTGNNYGYTF.

Only a few counts were recorded for this clonotype. The CDR3 nucleotides are TGCAGCGTTTACCTTGGGACTGAAGCTTTCTTT. It encodes CSVYLGTEAFF. The chain has TRBV29-1 and TRBJ1-1, with unresolved D. This CDR3 has 11 amino acids. Germline lookup yields CDR1 SQVTM and CDR2 ANQGSEA. The germline V and J ends were trimmed by 5 bases and 5 bases, with 9 bases remaining between them.

The sample holds many counts of this clonotype. The CDR3 sequence is CASSQTSLSSYNEQFF. For the CDR3, the DNA is TGCGCCAGCAGCCAAACTAGCTTGAGCTCCTACAATGAGCAGTTCTTC. The chain couples TRBV4-3 to TRBJ2-1; possibly TRBD2 for D (6 bases). The CDR3 consists of 16 residues. From germline, CDR1 is LGHNA and CDR2 YSLEER. Between the trimmed V and J ends, which lost 2 bases and 0 bases, there was a span of 11 bases.

This clonotype was observed a few times. The chain joins TRBV20-1 to TRBJ1-4, with 8 bases fitting TRBD1. Germline values: CDR1 DFQATT, CDR2 SNEGSKA (reference sequence). CDR3 length equals 14 residues. The trim removed 6 bases at V and 5 bases at J, leaving 8 bases unmatched. The CDR3: CSAPQGAANEKLFF. CDR3 bases: TGCAGTGCGCCTCAGGGGGCGGCAAATGAAAAACTGTTTTTT.

There are many counts of this clonotype. The V gene is TRBV3-1, the J gene TRBJ2-5; either TRBD1 or TRBD2 may fit D (5 bases each). In germline, CDR1 is LGHDT, CDR2 YNNKEL (reference sequence). Trimming pared 4 bases from V and 4 bases from J, leaving 13 bases between. CDR3 length equals 14 residues. CDR3 in DNA: TGTGCCAGCAGCCGTACCGGGACGGCAGAGACCCAGTACTTC. Protein: CASSRTGTAETQYF.

In DNA, the CDR3 is TGTGCCAGCAGTCCGGACGCCTATGGCTACACCTTC. The encoded protein is CASSPDAYGYTF. This chain uses TRBV7-2 with TRBJ1-2; no firm D call. The CDR3 consists of 12 residues. V shed 6 bases and J shed 4 bases, with 9 bases lying between them. CDR1 and CDR2 (germline): SGHTA, FQGNSA.

This clonotype has only a few counts. The rearrangement uses TRBV3-1 and TRBJ2-7, with TRBD1 identical over 8 bases. Germline lookup yields CDR1 LGHDT and CDR2 YNNKEL (reference sequence). V lost 1 base, J lost 4 bases, and 6 bases stayed unmatched. This CDR3 has 15 amino acids. In DNA form, the CDR3 reads TGTGCCAGCAGCCAAGTGGGCAGGGGGCATTACGAGCAGTACTTC. Translation: CASSQVGRGHYEQYF.

With regard to this clonotype: It may be a read error: a sequence one base away is much more abundant. The chain carries TRBV30 and TRBJ1-2; 7 positions agree with TRBD1. Germline V CDR1 and CDR2: GTSNPN, SVGIG (reference sequence). The CDR3 extends over 15 amino acids. The CDR3 region is CAWSVLRGGGYGSTF. DNA for the CDR3: TGTGCCTGGAGTGTCCTGAGGGGAGGGGGCTATGGCTCCACCTTC. Full variable domain (missing parts from reference TRBV30 and TRBJ1-2): SQTIHQWPATLVQPVGSPLSLECTVEGTSNPNLYWYRQAAGRGLQLLFYSVGIGQISSEVPQNLSASRPQDRQFILSSKKLLLSDSGFYLCAWSVLRGGGYGSTFGSGTRLTVV.

The chain carries TRBV6-1 and TRBJ1-5; D remains unclear. The CDR3 loop spans 15 amino acids. The V gene lost 1 base and the J gene lost 6 bases, with 13 bases spanning the gap. Germline values: CDR1 MNHNS, CDR2 SASEGT. CDR3 DNA sequence: TGTGCCAGCAGTGAAGGGCTCTCTCTGAGTCAGCCCCAGCATTTT. Encoded protein: CASSEGLSLSQPQHF.

V and J are TRBV18 and TRBJ2-7, with D tentatively TRBD1 or TRBD2 (5 bases each). CDR1 KGHSH and CDR2 LQKENI come from the germline V gene. V dropped 3 bases and J dropped 2 bases, with 8 bases sitting between them. The CDR3 has 13 amino acids. CDR3 loop: CASSPRGPYEQYF. The DNA of the CDR3 is TGTGCCAGCTCACCCCGGGGCCCCTACGAGCAGTACTTC.

This clonotype was found many times. The genes are TRBV7-3 and TRBJ2-3; the D gene is possibly TRBD2 (5 bases). The CDR3 is 15 residues long. Trimming shortened V by 3 bases and J by 8 bases, and 18 bases separated the two germline ends. Germline CDR1 reads SGHTA; CDR2 reads FQGTGA. The CDR3 DNA sequence: TGTGCCAGCAGCTTGGCCGGAGGCCGATCGGCTACGCAGTATTTT. Residues: CASSLAGGRSATQYF.

The gene calls are TRBV5-1 and TRBJ1-1; D gene unclear. The CDR3 has 13 amino acids. Germline V lookup: CDR1 SGHRS, CDR2 YFSETQ. V was pared by 0 bases and J by 3 bases, with 6 bases between. The chain's CDR3 is CASSLVLDTEAFF. The CDR3 coding sequence is TGCGCCAGCAGCTTGGTTCTTGACACTGAAGCTTTCTTT.

By sample fraction, this clonotype is medium-sized. The chain is built from TRBV7-2 and TRBJ2-7, with 10 bases identical to TRBD1. The J segment lost 7 bases and the V segment lost 4 bases, leaving 7 bases of the junction unmatched. The CDR3 spans 14 residues. Germline values: CDR1 SGHTA, CDR2 FQGNSA. The CDR3 DNA reads TGTGCCAGCAGCTCGGGACAGGGGTATGGAGAGCAGTACTTC. It specifies CASSSGQGYGEQYF. Complete variable domain (other parts from reference TRBV7-2 and TRBJ2-7): GAGVSQSPSNKVTEKGKDVELRCDPISGHTALYWYRQSLGQGLEFLIYFQGNSAPDKSGLPSDRFSAERTGGSVSTLTIQRTQQEDSAVYLCASSSGQGYGEQYFGPGTRLTVT.

Many counts were recorded for this clonotype. The genes are TRBV3-1 and TRBJ1-5; TRBD1 aligns across 7 bases. CDR1 is LGHDT, CDR2 YNNKEL, per germline (reference sequence). J gave up 7 bases and V 6 bases, and 9 bases lay outside the gene matches. The CDR3 covers 14 residues. The CDR3 DNA follows: TGTGCCAGCAGAAAGGGGGCCGGTTACCAGCCCCAGCATTTT. It is translated as CASRKGAGYQPQHF.

This clonotype showed up many times. The rearrangement uses TRBV12-3 or TRBV12-4 and TRBJ2-7, with TRBD1 matching 7 bases. The CDR3 is made up of 14 amino acids. The junction had 3 bases not matched to a gene; V was cut back by 3 bases and J by 1 base. The CDR3 region has the DNA TGTGCCAGCAGTTTGAGACAGGGATCCTACGAGCAGTACTTC. Its protein product is CASSLRQGSYEQYF.